The 20 T cell receptor beta chains below all came from one sample that was sequenced in a study of T cell responses to AZD1222 COVID-19 vaccine (dated by TCRdb to 2020 to 2022). The receptor library was made with the immunoSEQ multiplex PCR assay. In its TCRdb copy, this immuneACCESS table keeps in-frame sequences only and misses some clones. Where compared with another copy, unresolved V genes explain less than half of these, and the others have no known cause. Counted in this sample were 65,000 to 100,000 clones; about 91% of them appeared once. The ten biggest clones cover 6.5% to 9.5% of the sample. What this sample's time point label stands for: about 28 days (+/-7) after the second vaccine dose. Specimen: peripheral blood, collected 28 days after the second AZD1222 dose. The receptors here all came from an adult who received the AZD1222 COVID-19 vaccine.

This chain joins TRBV6-2 or TRBV6-3 and TRBJ2-7; 11 bases agree with TRBD1. The length of the CDR3 is 15 residues. After removal of 1 base from V and 6 bases from J, the junction contained 5 bases not matched to a gene. CDR1 MNHEY and CDR2 SVGEGT come from the germline V gene. The CDR3 sequence: CASSYLDRGRPEQYF. The CDR3 DNA sequence: TGTGCCAGCAGTTACTTGGACAGGGGGCGCCCCGAGCAGTACTTC.

V and J are TRBV9 and TRBJ2-1; the D is unclear. CDR1 is SGDLS, CDR2 YYNGEE, per germline. The CDR3 runs to 15 residues. V was clipped by 0 bases and J by 6 bases, with 13 bases between them. CDR3 sequence: CASSVGLPVGNEQFF. The CDR3 coding sequence is TGTGCCAGCAGCGTAGGACTCCCGGTGGGCAATGAGCAGTTCTTC.

The chain links TRBV11-2 to TRBJ2-1; 8 positions match TRBD2. The CDR3 is made up of 14 amino acids. CDR1 is SGHAT, CDR2 FQNNGV, per germline. The V and J ends lost 3 bases and 8 bases, in that order; junction bases with no gene match: 6. The CDR3 reads CASSFRTSIDEQFF. The CDR3 DNA is TGTGCCAGCAGCTTTCGGACTAGCATCGATGAGCAGTTCTTC.

This clone was seen a single time. This chain connects TRBV21-1 to TRBJ1-5. TRBV21-1 is labeled a pseudogene. The CDR3 consists of 17 residues. Here the CDR3 DNA reads TGTGCCAGCAGCAAAGGCTCTAGGGTAGTGGGCAATCAGCCCCAGCATTTT. It codes for CASSKGSRVVGNQPQHF.

This chain uses TRBV30 with TRBJ1-4, with D possibly matching TRBD1 (6 bases). CDR3 length: 13 amino acids. CDR1 is GTSNPN and CDR2 is SVGIG in the germline V gene (reference sequence). V lost 2 bases and J 8 bases, leaving 12 bases between the germline ends. CDR3: CAWSKNREEKLFF. The CDR3 DNA follows: TGTGCCTGGAGTAAGAACAGGGAGGAAAAACTGTTTTTT.

This sequence joins TRBV28 and TRBJ1-5; possibly TRBD1 for D (5 bases). This CDR3 contains 15 residues. The ends were cut back, 5 bases at V and 3 bases at J, with 14 bases in the middle. Germline loops: CDR1 MDHEN, CDR2 SYDVKM. The CDR3 DNA reads TGTGCCAGCAGTCGAGAACCGGGGCACAATCAGCCCCAGCATTTT. It yields the protein CASSREPGHNQPQHF.

The chain links TRBV5-1 to TRBJ2-1, with a tentative D call TRBD2 (5 bases). The CDR3 has 12 residues. Trimming removed 3 bases at V and 10 bases at J, with 11 bases between. Germline-derived CDR1 and CDR2 are SGHRS and YFSETQ. The CDR3 protein is CASSSLAGEQFF. The CDR3 nucleotides read TGCGCCAGCAGCTCCCTAGCAGGCGAGCAGTTCTTC.

The genes are TRBV7-2 and TRBJ2-1; D is unresolved. The CDR3 sequence is 15 residues long. With 4 bases removed from V and 0 bases from J, the gap between germline ends came to 10 bases. The V gene's germline CDR1 is SGHTA and CDR2 FQGNSA. The CDR3 here is CASSSRRSSYNEQFF. In DNA, the CDR3 is TGTGCCAGCAGCTCCCGACGCTCCTCCTACAATGAGCAGTTCTTC.

This clone appeared once. The rearrangement joins TRBV24-1 to TRBJ1-1, with a tentative D call TRBD1 (5 bases). V lost 1 base and J 6 bases, leaving 8 bases between the germline ends. In germline, CDR1 is KGHDR, CDR2 SFDVKD. The CDR3 is 13 residues long. DNA of the CDR3: TGTGCCACCAGTGATTTTGTGGGGGCTGAAGCTTTCTTT. Translating it yields CATSDFVGAEAFF.

The rearrangement uses TRBV6-5 and TRBJ1-3; D call uncertain. The CDR3 is 13 residues long. Trimming took 8 bases from V and 2 from J, leaving 10 bases between them. Per germline, CDR1 MNHEY and CDR2 SVGAGI. CDR3 in amino acids: CASEDRAGNTIYF. DNA for the CDR3: TGTGCCAGCGAAGACCGGGCTGGAAACACCATATATTTT.

On this clone itself: This specimen includes other DNA sequences encoding the same CDR3. The chain links TRBV9 to TRBJ1-4; D uncertain. The CDR3 spans 15 residues. V lost 0 bases and J lost 0, with 6 bases in between. Germline CDR1 SGDLS, CDR2 YYNGEE. The CDR3 reads CASSVGGATNEKLFF. The DNA of the CDR3 is TGTGCCAGCAGCGTAGGAGGTGCAACTAATGAAAAACTGTTTTTT.

J is TRBJ1-2 and V is TRBV5-4, with D uncertain. V was shortened by 0 bases and J by 4 bases, with 10 bases between the two germline ends. In germline, CDR1 is SGHNT, CDR2 YYREEE (reference sequence). CDR3 size: 14 residues. The DNA of the CDR3 is TGTGCCAGCAGCTTGGTTCGGGAAAGCTATGGCTACACCTTC. Amino acids: CASSLVRESYGYTF.

The chain is built from TRBV6-5 and TRBJ2-7; TRBD1 agrees at 8 bases. CDR1 MNHEY and CDR2 SVGAGI come from the germline V gene. V shed 4 bases and J 2 bases; nucleotides not matched to a gene: 4. CDR3 length equals 14 residues. This CDR3 is CASSSPRGPYEQYF. The CDR3, as DNA: TGTGCCAGCAGTTCCCCCAGGGGGCCCTACGAGCAGTACTTC.

The chain employs TRBV3-1 (or the pseudogene TRBV3-2) and TRBJ2-5; 11 nucleotides agree with TRBD2. V lost 5 bases, J lost 1 base, and 3 bases stayed unmatched. Germline-derived CDR1 and CDR2 are LGHDT and YNNKEL (reference sequence). This CDR3 contains 15 residues. The CDR3 DNA follows: TGTGCCAGCAGCTTTACTAGCGGGGGCCAAGAGACCCAGTACTTC. Translation gives CASSFTSGGQETQYF.

This chain uses TRBV11-2 with TRBJ2-7; possibly TRBD1 for D (5 bases). V lost 5 bases, J lost 0 bases, and 11 bases lay in between. The germline V gene has CDR1 SGHAT and CDR2 FQNNGV. The CDR3 spans 14 residues. Here the CDR3 reads CASSLEGDSYEQYF. The CDR3 DNA is TGTGCCAGCAGCCTTGAAGGGGACTCCTACGAGCAGTACTTC.

The V call is TRBV9, the J call TRBJ2-7, with D uncertain. The CDR3 consists of 11 residues. Germline V gene lookup returns CDR1 SGDLS and CDR2 YYNGEE. Trimming shortened V by 7 bases and J by 2 bases, and 7 bases separated the two germline ends. CDR3 coding DNA: TGTGCCAGCTCACGTACCTACGAGCAGTACTTC. Amino acid sequence: CASSRTYEQYF.

The V gene is TRBV28, the J gene TRBJ2-7; 8 bases align to TRBD2. Looked up from germline, CDR1 is MDHEN and CDR2 is SYDVKM. Trimming took 1 base from V and 4 from J; bases not matched to a gene: 6. The CDR3 runs to 15 residues. CDR3 sequence (DNA): TGTGCCAGCAGTTTATTCCGGACTAGCATTTACGAGCAGTACTTC. Amino acids: CASSLFRTSIYEQYF. The whole variable domain, remainder taken from reference TRBV28 and TRBJ2-7, is DVKVTQSSRYLVKRTGEKVFLECVQDMDHENMFWYRQDPGLGLRLIYFSYDVKMKEKGDIPEGYSVSREKKERFSLILESASTNQTSMYLCASSLFRTSIYEQYFGPGTRLTVT.

The count of this clone is one. The CDR3 loop is CASTDGGLIIGYTF. The CDR3 DNA reads TGTGCCAGCACCGATGGGGGCTTAATTATTGGCTACACCTTC. The gene calls are TRBV7-9 and TRBJ1-2; D might be TRBD1 (6 bases). The CDR3 length is 14 residues. Trimming pared 7 bases from V and 7 bases from J, leaving 19 bases between. Per the germline V gene, CDR1 is SEHNR and CDR2 is FQNEAQ (reference sequence).

The gene calls are TRBV5-1 and TRBJ2-7; maybe TRBD2 (6 bases). The V end lost 4 bases, the J end lost 6 bases, and 11 bases lay between the germline ends. CDR1 and CDR2 from the germline V gene are SGHRS and YFSETQ. This CDR3 is 12 amino acids long. The CDR3 protein is CASSAGGSEQYF. The CDR3 DNA reads TGCGCCAGCAGCGCCGGAGGGAGCGAGCAGTACTTC. The variable domain in full, with the rest retrieved from reference TRBV5-1 and TRBJ2-7, is KAGVTQTPRYLIKTRGQQVTLSCSPISGHRSVSWYQQTPGQGLQFLFEYFSETQRNKGNFPGRFSGRQFSNSRSEMNVSTLELGDSALYLCASSAGGSEQYFGPGTRLTVT.

The chain recombines TRBV19 with TRBJ1-5; 7 nucleotides agree with TRBD1. From germline, CDR1 is LNHDA and CDR2 SQIVND (reference sequence). The CDR3 is 13 amino acids. J gave up 7 bases and V 4 bases, and 4 bases lay outside the gene matches. CDR3 sequence (DNA): TGTGCCAGTAGTACCCAGGACAGGCAGCCCCAGCATTTT. It translates to CASSTQDRQPQHF.